These 29 T cell receptor beta chains originate from one sample sequenced in a study of shared clonotypes between healthy human individuals. Here immunoSEQ multiplex PCR was the method, and the copy in TCRdb shows in-frame clones only, minus some. Here the sample spans more than 550,000 clones, over 55% being singletons. Specimen: memory CD4+ T cells sorted from blood. The sample's subset: CD45RA-negative fraction. The source of these receptors is a woman between 25 and 40 years old in good health.

This clone occurred a few times. The chain has TRBV30 and TRBJ2-6; D is unclear. The CDR3 has 13 amino acids. Looked up from germline, CDR1 is GTSNPN and CDR2 is SVGIG (reference sequence). Trimming shortened V by 4 bases and J by 3 bases, and 7 bases separated the two germline ends. The CDR3: CAWKRHGANVLTF. CDR3 DNA sequence: TGTGCCTGGAAGAGGCATGGGGCCAACGTCCTGACTTTC.

This clone came up once. The chain couples TRBV30 to TRBJ1-2; 10 bases line up with TRBD1. J gave up 5 bases and V 2 bases, and 8 bases lay outside the gene matches. Germline V gene sequence: CDR1 GTSNPN, CDR2 SVGIG (reference sequence). The CDR3 loop spans 15 amino acids. CDR3 coding DNA: TGTGCCTGGAGTACGGGACAGGGGACTCTATATGGCTACACCTTC. This encodes CAWSTGQGTLYGYTF. Drawing the rest from reference TRBV30 and TRBJ1-2, the complete variable domain is SQTIHQWPATLVQPVGSPLSLECTVEGTSNPNLYWYRQAAGRGLQLLFYSVGIGQISSEVPQNLSASRPQDRQFILSSKKLLLSDSGFYLCAWSTGQGTLYGYTFGSGTRLTVV.

This chain uses TRBV5-5 with TRBJ1-1; 7 nucleotides match TRBD1. Germline V CDR1 and CDR2: SGHKS, YYEKEE (reference sequence). V shed 3 bases, J shed 0 bases, and the junction held 5 bases outside the gene matches. This CDR3 comprises 15 residues. The CDR3 DNA sequence: TGTGCCAGCAGCTCGATTGACAGGGTGAACACTGAAGCTTTCTTT. It translates to CASSSIDRVNTEAFF.

The rearrangement joins TRBV10-1 to TRBJ1-2; 7 positions match TRBD1. V was clipped by 4 bases and J by 2 bases; unmatched bases: 4. This CDR3 spans 14 amino acids. Germline CDR1 and CDR2: WNHNN and SYGVQD (reference sequence). The CDR3 spells CASSAGTVNYGYTF. Written as DNA, the CDR3 is TGCGCCAGCAGTGCGGGGACAGTCAACTATGGCTACACCTTC.

V usage is TRBV6-1 and J usage is TRBJ1-2; 7 nucleotides line up with TRBD1. Germline V gene lookup returns CDR1 MNHNS and CDR2 SASEGT. The trim removed 2 bases at V and 4 bases at J, leaving 4 bases unmatched. This CDR3 region has 14 residues. CDR3 amino acids: CASSERAGGYGYTF. DNA of the CDR3: TGTGCCAGCAGTGAAAGGGCAGGGGGCTATGGCTACACCTTC.

The V gene is TRBV6-1, the J gene TRBJ1-1; possibly TRBD1 for D (5 bases). The CDR3 has 12 residues. Germline values: CDR1 MNHNS, CDR2 SASEGT. V gave up 3 bases and J gave up 11 bases, with 13 bases separating them. CDR3 in DNA: TGTGCCAGCAGTGATGCTCAGGGTTATGCTTTCTTT. This sequence encodes CASSDAQGYAFF.

The DNA of the CDR3 is TGCGCCAGCAGCTTGATACCAGACAACACTGAAGCTTTCTTT. Translating it yields CASSLIPDNTEAFF. The J gene is TRBJ1-1, the V gene TRBV5-1; D is ambiguous. The CDR3 is made up of 14 amino acids. V was shortened by 1 base and J by 2 bases, with 9 bases between the two germline ends. The germline V gene encodes CDR1 SGHRS and CDR2 YFSETQ.

The chain uses TRBV5-5 and TRBJ1-2; D is ambiguous. The CDR3 contains 14 residues. Trimming pared 0 bases from V and 0 bases from J, leaving 6 bases between. Germline values: CDR1 SGHKS, CDR2 YYEKEE (reference sequence). The CDR3 region has the DNA TGTGCCAGCAGCTTGGACACCCCTAACTATGGCTACACCTTC. Its translation is CASSLDTPNYGYTF.

The V call is TRBV5-4, the J call TRBJ2-3; TRBD2 aligns across 7 bases. The CDR3 runs 13 residues. Germline lookup yields CDR1 SGHNT and CDR2 YYREEE (reference sequence). Trimming cost V 1 base and J 4 bases; bases outside gene matches: 0. The CDR3 here is CASSLRGADTQYF. The DNA for the CDR3 is TGTGCCAGCAGCTTGCGGGGGGCAGATACGCAGTATTTT.

This clone was found once. CDR3 DNA: TGTGCCAGCAGTTACTCCCCTTCGGAAACCTACGAGCAGTACTTC. This codes for CASSYSPSETYEQYF. The rearrangement joins TRBV6-6 to TRBJ2-7; no firm D call. The V gene's germline CDR1 is MNHNY and CDR2 SVGAGI (reference sequence). V gave up 0 bases and J gave up 2 bases, with 11 bases separating them. This CDR3 contains 15 residues.

The rearrangement uses TRBV28 and TRBJ1-2, with TRBD1 matching 8 bases. Per the germline V gene, CDR1 is MDHEN and CDR2 is SYDVKM. Unmatched junction bases numbered 20, after V lost 3 bases and J lost 8 bases. The CDR3 runs to 18 residues. CDR3 sequence reads: CASSFYKRRDRQVSGYTF. The CDR3 coding sequence is TGTGCCAGCAGTTTCTACAAAAGGCGGGACAGGCAAGTCTCCGGCTACACCTTC.

The rearrangement links TRBV10-2 to TRBJ1-2; 9 positions agree with TRBD1. V gave up 5 bases and J gave up 8 bases; unmatched junction bases: 3. The germline V gene encodes CDR1 WSHSY and CDR2 SAAADI. The CDR3 loop spans 12 amino acids. The CDR3 DNA sequence: TGCGCCAGCAGTACAGGGGGCGAGGGCTACACCTTC. Translated: CASSTGGEGYTF.

This clone was seen a handful of times. The rearrangement uses TRBV28 and TRBJ2-1; no reliable D call. The CDR3 sequence is 12 residues long. Germline loops: CDR1 MDHEN, CDR2 SYDVKM. V was clipped by 2 bases and J by 7 bases, with 6 bases between them. CDR3 coding DNA: TGTGCCAGCAGTTTAGTGCGGAATGAGCAGTTCTTC. Its translation is CASSLVRNEQFF.

This chain connects TRBV14 to TRBJ1-1, with D possibly matching TRBD1 (5 bases). The CDR3 consists of 12 residues. V was shortened by 9 bases and J by 6 bases, with 14 bases between the two germline ends. CDR1 SGHDN and CDR2 FVKESK come from the germline V gene. CDR3 nucleotides: TGTGCCAGTAGGGGCCAGGGCGCTGAAGCTTTCTTT. Its protein is CASRGQGAEAFF.

The rearrangement joins TRBV28 to TRBJ2-7, with unresolved D. The CDR3 sequence is 18 residues long. Germline assignment: CDR1 MDHEN and CDR2 SYDVKM. V lost 3 bases and J 0 bases, leaving 21 bases between the germline ends. CDR3 in DNA: TGTGCCAGCAGTTTTAAGGTGTTAGGCTTTACACTCTCCTACGAGCAGTACTTC. Its protein product is CASSFKVLGFTLSYEQYF.

The DNA for the CDR3 is TGCAGCGTTGAATCCGCACGGGGTCTTGTACAAGAGACCCAGTACTTC. Protein product: CSVESARGLVQETQYF. The chain has TRBV29-1 and TRBJ2-5, with D maybe TRBD2 (5 bases). CDR3 length: 16 residues. Trimming removed 2 bases at V and 2 bases at J, with 18 bases between. CDR1 is SQVTM, CDR2 ANQGSEA, per germline.

This clone was counted a single time. A junction end diverges from the germline sequence, so it may reflect a read error. V is TRBV6-1 and J is TRBJ2-7, with 8 bases aligning to TRBD1. Per the germline V gene, CDR1 is MNHNS and CDR2 is SASEGT. The CDR3 runs to 15 residues. Here the CDR3 reads CASRDRPGGTYEQYF. CDR3 nucleotide sequence: TGTGCCAGCCGTGACCGCCCAGGGGGCACCTACGAGCAGTACTTC.

The V call is TRBV10-2, the J call TRBJ1-5; D is unclear. The germline V gene encodes CDR1 WSHSY and CDR2 SAAADI. There are 14 residues in the CDR3. V lost 3 bases and J 4 bases, leaving 10 bases between the germline ends. For the CDR3, the DNA is TGCGCCAGCAGTGAATCGGCAGTAAATCAGCCCCAGCATTTT. Its translation is CASSESAVNQPQHF.

The genes are TRBV5-1 and TRBJ2-2; D perhaps matches TRBD2 (5 bases). Trimming pared 4 bases from V and 6 bases from J, leaving 10 bases between. The CDR3 covers 13 residues. Germline CDR1 reads SGHRS; CDR2 reads YFSETQ. CDR3 sequence (DNA): TGCGCCAGCAGCGAGGGTTCTGCCGGGGAGCTGTTTTTT. This codes for CASSEGSAGELFF.

This clone was observed once. This sequence joins TRBV5-1 and TRBJ1-5; D is uncertain. This CDR3 is built from 13 residues. Trimming shortened V by 1 base and J by 7 bases, and 9 bases separated the two germline ends. Germline V gene data show CDR1 as SGHRS and CDR2 as YFSETQ. CDR3 loop: CASSLRGSQPQHF. The CDR3 nucleotides read TGCGCCAGCAGCTTGCGGGGAAGCCAGCCCCAGCATTTT.

The gene calls are TRBV4-1 and TRBJ1-4; D uncertain. Per germline, CDR1 MGHRA and CDR2 YSYEKL. The CDR3 length is 15 residues. V lost 0 bases, J lost 8 bases, and 13 bases lay in between. CDR3: CASSQERTWEEKLFF. CDR3 in DNA: TGCGCCAGCAGCCAAGAAAGGACGTGGGAGGAAAAACTGTTTTTT.

The rearrangement uses TRBV10-2 and TRBJ2-3; D remains ambiguous. V lost 4 bases and J 6 bases, leaving 8 bases between the germline ends. There are 12 residues in the CDR3. Germline V gene data show CDR1 as WSHSY and CDR2 as SAAADI. For the CDR3, the DNA is TGCGCCAGCAGTGCCGTGTGGGATACGCAGTATTTT. Translating gives CASSAVWDTQYF.

The rearrangement links TRBV4-1 to TRBJ2-3, with 8 bases aligning to TRBD2. The CDR3 is 17 residues long. V trimming: 3 bases; J trimming: 5 bases; junction bases outside the gene matches: 13. CDR1 and CDR2 (germline): MGHRA, YSYEKL. CDR3 sequence: CASSQSGRVLAGDTQYF. CDR3 nucleotide sequence: TGCGCCAGCAGCCAGTCCGGGAGGGTGCTAGCAGGAGATACGCAGTATTTT.

The rearrangement joins TRBV5-6 to TRBJ1-2; no clear D gene. Trimming stripped 0 bases from V and 2 bases from J, with 8 bases between. The CDR3 spans 14 residues. Germline loops: CDR1 SGHDT, CDR2 YYEEEE. CDR3 residues: CASSLGLQNYGYTF. In nucleotides, the CDR3 is TGTGCCAGCAGCTTGGGGCTTCAGAACTATGGCTACACCTTC.

The V and J genes are TRBV29-1 and TRBJ2-7; 12 bases line up with TRBD2. This CDR3 region has 12 residues. The V gene's germline CDR1 is SQVTM and CDR2 ANQGSEA. Germline trimming cut 7 bases from V and 6 bases from J; bases unmatched to any gene: 4. CDR3 region: CSATSGSSEQYF. CDR3 DNA sequence: TGCAGCGCGACTAGCGGGAGTTCCGAGCAGTACTTC.

The count of this clone is one. V gene TRBV5-8 combines with J gene TRBJ2-3, with TRBD2 matching over 11 bases. V shed 4 bases, J shed 8 bases, and the junction held 9 bases outside the gene matches. This CDR3 has 15 amino acids. CDR1 SGHTS and CDR2 YDEGEE come from the germline V gene. The CDR3 sequence: CASSLNLAGGGTQYF. CDR3 nucleotides: TGTGCCAGCAGCCTGAATCTAGCGGGAGGAGGTACGCAGTATTTT.

This clone was seen a handful of times. J is TRBJ1-2 and V is TRBV28, with TRBD1 identical over 7 bases. The germline gives CDR1 MDHEN, CDR2 SYDVKM. The CDR3 spans 13 residues. With V trimmed by 3 bases and J by 8 bases, 6 bases remained unmatched. The CDR3 DNA follows: TGTGCCAGCAGTTTTGGACAGGCGGGAGGCTACACCTTC. This codes for CASSFGQAGGYTF.

The chain couples TRBV28 to TRBJ2-1, with 8 bases aligning to TRBD2. Looked up from germline, CDR1 is MDHEN and CDR2 is SYDVKM. The CDR3 contains 14 residues. J gave up 4 bases and V 7 bases, and 6 bases lay outside the gene matches. CDR3 loop: CASTGTSGYNEQFF. In DNA form, the CDR3 reads TGTGCCAGCACCGGAACTAGCGGATACAATGAGCAGTTCTTC. Supplemented by reference TRBV28 and TRBJ2-1, the full variable domain reads DVKVTQSSRYLVKRTGEKVFLECVQDMDHENMFWYRQDPGLGLRLIYFSYDVKMKEKGDIPEGYSVSREKKERFSLILESASTNQTSMYLCASTGTSGYNEQFFGPGTRLTVL.

The chain uses TRBV7-2 and TRBJ1-2; D is ambiguous. With 4 bases removed from V and 8 bases from J, the gap between germline ends came to 17 bases. Germline V lookup: CDR1 SGHTA, CDR2 FQGNSA. CDR3 length: 14 residues. CDR3 nucleotide sequence: TGTGCCAGCAGCTCCCGCAGGATCGGTAGGGGCTACACCTTC. It is translated as CASSSRRIGRGYTF.